Listed below are T cell receptor beta chains from one sample, sequenced in a study of control samples from healthy donors and cancer patients. Some clones are missing from TCRdb's copy, which holds only in-frame ones; the method was immunoSEQ multiplex PCR. Of roughly 120,000 clones in the sample, more than 70% were seen once. Sequencing was performed on blood. Every receptor here comes from a man between 45 and 60 years old in good health. Both conserved end residues are part of each CDR3. The D gene is left open where the match is weak. A row's size may be missing; if present it is once, few, many or a size class.

few	TRBD1	TRBJ2-1	TRBV18	CASSLSGTGLNEQFF	TGTGCCAGCTCACTGTCCGGGACAGGATTAAATGAGCAGTTCTTC
.	TRBD1	TRBJ1-1	TRBV9	CASSVNQGAEGTEAFF	TGTGCCAGCAGCGTAAATCAGGGGGCGGAAGGTACTGAAGCTTTCTTT
.	.	TRBJ1-1	TRBV5-1	CASSLHPGTANTEAFF	TGCGCCAGCAGCCTTCACCCCGGGACGGCGAACACTGAAGCTTTCTTT
.	TRBD1	TRBJ1-2	TRBV30	CAWTGGNYGYTF	TGTGCCTGGACAGGGGGCAACTATGGCTACACCTTC
.	TRBD1	TRBJ1-2	TRBV29-1	CSVARDRNYGYTF	TGCAGCGTGGCCCGGGACAGGAACTATGGCTACACCTTC
.	.	TRBJ2-6	TRBV11-2	CASSLGWTEEANVLTF	TGTGCCAGCAGCTTAGGTTGGACCGAGGAGGCCAACGTCCTGACTTTC
.	.	TRBJ1-6	TRBV5-5	CASSLLGGIGSPLHF	TGTGCCAGCAGCTTGTTAGGGGGGATCGGGTCACCCCTCCACTTT
.	.	TRBJ2-2	TRBV7-2	CASSPSGLYTGELFF	TGTGCCAGCAGCCCATCTGGACTTTACACCGGGGAGCTGTTTTTT
few	.	TRBJ1-1	TRBV6-2/TRBV6-3	CASSYTGSTEAFF	TGTGCCAGCAGTTATACAGGGAGCACTGAAGCTTTCTTT
.	TRBD1	TRBJ1-1	TRBV6-6	CASRPGQGAEAFF	TGTGCCAGCAGGCCGGGACAGGGGGCAGAAGCTTTCTTT
.	.	TRBJ2-1	TRBV7-9	CASSLSWSPGTYNEQFF	TGTGCCAGCAGCTTATCATGGTCACCTGGGACCTACAATGAGCAGTTCTTC
.	.	TRBJ2-2	TRBV5-1	CASSLAVGRNTGELFF	TGCGCCAGCAGCTTGGCCGTGGGGAGGAACACCGGGGAGCTGTTTTTT
.	.	TRBJ2-7	TRBV16	CASSQWDKSYEQYF	TGTGCCAGCAGCCAATGGGACAAATCCTACGAGCAGTACTTC
.	.	TRBJ2-1	TRBV24-1	CAATELLSYNEQFF	TGTGCCGCGACAGAACTGCTCTCCTACAATGAGCAGTTCTTC
.	.	TRBJ1-5	TRBV3-1/TRBV3-2	CASSLRTVLNQPQHF	TGTGCCAGCAGCCTTCGGACGGTACTCAATCAGCCCCAGCATTTT
.	.	TRBJ1-1	TRBV6-5	CASSYQKGMNTEAFF	TGTGCCAGCAGTTACCAAAAGGGCATGAACACTGAAGCTTTCTTT
.	.	TRBJ2-1	TRBV25-1	CASSGPGLYNEQFF	TGTGCCAGCAGTGGCCCAGGACTTTACAATGAGCAGTTCTTC
.	TRBD1	TRBJ1-4	TRBV10-3	CAISDGTGEWANEKLFF	TGTGCCATCAGTGACGGGACAGGGGAGTGGGCTAATGAAAAACTGTTTTTT
.	.	TRBJ1-2	TRBV5-1	CASRIPVGTDYGYTF	TGCGCCAGCAGAATACCCGTGGGAACTGACTATGGCTACACCTTC
once	.	TRBJ2-6	TRBV5-1	CASSLSGSSSGANVLTF	TGCGCCAGCAGCTTGAGCGGGTCGAGCTCTGGGGCCAACGTCCTGACTTTC
once	.	TRBJ2-7	TRBV5-5	CASSLSSDRTYEQYF	TGTGCCAGCAGCTTGTCGTCGGACAGAACCTACGAGCAGTACTTC
few	.	TRBJ2-2	TRBV7-2	CASSLVGFTGELFF	TGTGCCAGCAGCTTAGTAGGGTTCACCGGGGAGCTGTTTTTT
.	.	TRBJ1-5	TRBV19	CASSIDGDYSNQPQHF	TGTGCCAGTAGTATAGACGGAGACTATAGCAATCAGCCCCAGCATTTT
few	.	TRBJ2-3	TRBV5-1	CASSLEGSTDTQYF	TGCGCCAGCAGCTTGGAGGGGAGCACAGATACGCAGTATTTT
.	.	TRBJ2-7	TRBV7-2	CASSLVSYEQYF	TGTGCCAGCAGCTTGGTCTCCTACGAGCAGTACTTC
.	.	TRBJ2-7	TRBV10-3	CAISVGDTGQYF	TGTGCCATCAGTGTGGGAGATACGGGGCAGTACTTC
.	TRBD1	TRBJ2-7	TRBV18	CASSPDRVHEQYF	TGTGCCAGCTCACCGGACAGGGTCCACGAGCAGTACTTC
.	TRBD2	TRBJ2-1	TRBV9	CASSETSGAGEQFF	TGTGCCAGCAGCGAGACTAGCGGGGCGGGGGAGCAGTTCTTC